Sequencing of this T cell receptor beta chain was carried out in a study of shared clonotypes between healthy human individuals. Background on the study: Samples came from a couple of female and three male donors aged 18 to 49. Study outcomes and limitations: Naive subsets usually exceeded memory subsets in estimated richness.

The donors, all of them Caucasian adults, lived in Nashville, Tennessee. Over several immunoSEQ plates, each subset's genomic DNA was distributed in even portions. Data came from immunoSEQ multiplex PCR; TCRdb stores just in-frame clones and leaves some out. The data hold about 190,000 clones, with about 68% observed a single time. On this clone itself: Its antigen is as yet unknown.

Trimming removed 3 bases at V and 6 bases at J, with 14 bases between. This CDR3 region has 14 residues. Looked up from germline, CDR1 is SGHRS and CDR2 is YFSETQ. V is TRBV5-1 and J is TRBJ2-3; no clear D gene. The TCR originated in a man between 25 and 39 years old in good health. What was sequenced was memory CD4+ T cells sorted from blood. The subset was: CD45RA-negative fraction. CDR3 sequence: CASSSLTLQDTQYF. CDR3 coding DNA: TGCGCCAGCAGCTCACTCACCTTACAGGATACGCAGTATTTT.